The 8 T cell receptor beta chains presented below share a single source sample, sequenced in a study of blood T cell repertoires in COVID-19. Sequenced by immunoSEQ multiplex PCR; TCRdb stores in-frame clones only, minus some. The table has about 250,000 clones, more than 65% seen once. Sequencing was done on a sample of peripheral blood. Source of these receptors: a man aged 50 or older with active or convalescent COVID-19.

This chain connects TRBV9 to TRBJ1-3; D remains unclear. CDR3 length: 16 residues. V was trimmed by 0 bases and J by 4 bases, leaving 14 bases between them. CDR1 and CDR2 from the germline V gene are SGDLS and YYNGEE. This chain's CDR3 is CASSVVSGGSGNTIYF. CDR3 DNA: TGTGCCAGCAGCGTAGTGTCCGGCGGGTCGGGAAACACCATATATTTT.

The CDR3, as DNA: TGCGCCAGCAGCTTTAATCCGGGACAGACTAATGAAAAACTGTTTTTT. Encoded protein: CASSFNPGQTNEKLFF. The V gene is TRBV5-1, the J gene TRBJ1-4, with 7 bases fitting TRBD1. The ends lost 2 bases at V and 2 bases at J; junction bases unmatched: 6. Germline CDR1 is SGHRS and CDR2 is YFSETQ. The CDR3 has 16 amino acids.

V is TRBV7-9 and J is TRBJ2-7, with TRBD1 matching 7 bases. V was pared by 6 bases and J by 2 bases, with 7 bases of the junction left unmatched. Germline CDR1 SEHNR, CDR2 FQNEAQ (reference sequence). The CDR3 spans 14 residues. DNA for the CDR3: TGTGCCAGCAGTTCGACAGGGTCCACCTACGAGCAGTACTTC. This sequence encodes CASSSTGSTYEQYF.

In nucleotides, the CDR3 is TGCGCCAGCAGCTTGCTCGGACAGGGGGCAGGGAACACCATATATTTT. This codes for CASSLLGQGAGNTIYF. This sequence joins TRBV5-1 and TRBJ1-3; 11 bases fit TRBD1. The J segment lost 7 bases and the V segment lost 1 base, leaving 7 bases of the junction unmatched. The CDR3 consists of 16 residues. Germline-derived CDR1 and CDR2 are SGHRS and YFSETQ.

J is TRBJ2-3 and V is TRBV10-3; maybe TRBD2 (6 bases). The CDR3 sequence is 14 residues long. Trimming shortened V by 7 bases and J by 6 bases, and 17 bases separated the two germline ends. Per the germline V gene, CDR1 is ENHRY and CDR2 is SYGVKD. CDR3 region: CAITPGARGDTQYF. The CDR3 DNA is TGTGCCATCACCCCGGGAGCGCGAGGTGATACGCAGTATTTT.

V is TRBV30 and J is TRBJ2-3, with 10 bases aligning to TRBD1. The CDR3 spans 16 residues. Per the germline V gene, CDR1 is GTSNPN and CDR2 is SVGIG (reference sequence). Trimming cost V 3 bases and J 2 bases; bases outside gene matches: 8. CDR3: CAWSLPGTGVTDTQYF. The CDR3 nucleotides read TGTGCCTGGAGCCTTCCCGGGACAGGGGTCACAGATACGCAGTATTTT. Using reference TRBV30 and TRBJ2-3 for the parts outside the CDR3, the full variable domain is SQTIHQWPATLVQPVGSPLSLECTVEGTSNPNLYWYRQAAGRGLQLLFYSVGIGQISSEVPQNLSASRPQDRQFILSSKKLLLSDSGFYLCAWSLPGTGVTDTQYFGPGTRLTVL.

The V call is TRBV5-4, the J call TRBJ1-2; the match to TRBD1 covers 8 bases. The CDR3 runs 13 residues. Trimming took 3 bases from V and 5 from J; bases not matched to a gene: 3. The germline gives CDR1 SGHNT, CDR2 YYREEE (reference sequence). As DNA, the CDR3 is TGTGCCAGCAGCTCCCGGACAGGGTATGGCTACACCTTC. Encoded protein: CASSSRTGYGYTF.

This chain links TRBV7-8 with TRBJ1-5; 9 bases map to TRBD1. The CDR3 consists of 15 residues. After removal of 1 base from V and 7 bases from J, the junction contained 5 bases not matched to a gene. Germline V gives CDR1 SGHVS, CDR2 FQNEAQ. The CDR3 nucleotides read TGTGCCAGCAGCTTAGAGATGGGGACAGGGCAGCCCCAGCATTTT. Protein sequence: CASSLEMGTGQPQHF. Filled out from reference TRBV7-8 and TRBJ1-5, the complete variable domain reads GAGVSQSPRYKVAKRGQDVALRCDPISGHVSLFWYQQALGQGPEFLTYFQNEAQLDKSGLPSDRFFAERPEGSVSTLKIQRTQQEDSAVYLCASSLEMGTGQPQHFGDGTRLSIL.